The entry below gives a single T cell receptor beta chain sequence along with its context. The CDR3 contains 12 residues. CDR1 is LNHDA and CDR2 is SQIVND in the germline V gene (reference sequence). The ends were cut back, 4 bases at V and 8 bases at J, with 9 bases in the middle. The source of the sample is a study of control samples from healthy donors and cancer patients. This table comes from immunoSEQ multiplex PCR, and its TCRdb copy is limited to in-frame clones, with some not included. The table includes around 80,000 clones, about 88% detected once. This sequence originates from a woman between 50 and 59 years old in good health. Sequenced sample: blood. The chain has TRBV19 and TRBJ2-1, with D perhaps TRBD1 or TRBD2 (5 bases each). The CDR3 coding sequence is TGTGCCAGTAGTAGGGGGTGGGATGAGCAGTTCTTC. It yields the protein CASSRGWDEQFF.